This TCR beta chain was identified during a study of shared clonotypes between healthy human individuals. Across the whole study: Donors, aged 18 to 49, were a couple of women and three men. The plates for each donor numbered three CD4 naive, three CD4 memory, two CD8 naive and one CD8 memory.

Study-level findings and limits: The study found about 5% of naive CD4 clonotypes shared across a few donors.

CD45RO-negative cells were positively selected for CCR7, leaving out terminally differentiated effector memory CD45RA+ cells. To note about this clone: Its antigen remains unidentified.

Only in-frame clones appear in the TCRdb table, and some are missing; sequencing was by immunoSEQ multiplex PCR. The sample lists some 2 million clones, roughly 94% seen once, with less than 1.5% in the top ten. This clonotype was obtained from a man aged 18 to 35 in good health. The material sequenced was naive CD8+ T cells sorted from blood.

The CDR3 DNA follows: TGTGCTAGTGGTTTGGTAACGGGGCCTTCCCCAGATACGCAGTATTTT. Residues: CASGLVTGPSPDTQYF. V is TRBV12-5 and J is TRBJ2-3; D may correspond to TRBD1 or TRBD2 (5 bases each). This CDR3 comprises 16 residues. V lost 0 bases and J lost 4, with 14 bases in between. Germline V gene lookup returns CDR1 LGHNT and CDR2 FRNRAP. Based on the CDR3 plus reference TRBV12-5 and TRBJ2-3, the full variable domain is DARVTQTPRHKVTEMGQEVTMRCQPILGHNTVFWYRQTMMQGLELLAYFRNRAPLDDSGMPKDRFSAEMPDATLATLKIQPSEPRDSAVYFCASGLVTGPSPDTQYFGPGTRLTVL.